This T cell receptor (beta chain) originates from a study of cytomegalovirus exposure and HLA in healthy donors. The germline gives CDR1 MGHDK, CDR2 SYGVNS. The V end lost 3 bases, the J end lost 0 bases, and 13 bases lay between the germline ends. The CDR3 has 16 amino acids. Sequencing was performed with immunoSEQ multiplex PCR; in TCRdb, only in-frame clones are kept and a portion is missing. The table lists about 82,000 clones, 90% to 95% of them singletons. This clone was recorded a few times. What it binds is not known. Study-wide findings and caveats: For cytomegalovirus status, the classifier reportedly gave diagnoses with high specificity and sensitivity.

The origin of this receptor is a young woman in good health and CMV-seronegative. This chain connects TRBV25-1 to TRBJ2-3, with D tentatively TRBD2 (6 bases). Sample: PBMCs. The CDR3 loop is CASSDPGRGSTDTQYF. Here the CDR3 DNA reads TGTGCCAGCAGTGACCCCGGGCGGGGAAGCACAGATACGCAGTATTTT.